The next 29 T cell receptor beta chains were all read from a single sample in a study of radiotherapy plus CTLA-4 blockade in lung cancer. Profiling relied on immunoSEQ multiplex PCR, and the TCRdb table lists in-frame clones only, not all of them. The sample lists 39,000 or so clones; roughly 77% were seen once. The sequencing here drew on peripheral blood, taken from a patient treated with radiotherapy plus ipilimumab. The receptors here all came from a human donor with non-small cell lung cancer who had stable disease on radiotherapy plus ipilimumab.

This clone was seen more than once but under ten times. The chain recombines TRBV6-5 with TRBJ1-1; a possible D gene is TRBD1 (6 bases). Germline V CDR1 and CDR2: MNHEY, SVGAGI. CDR3 length equals 14 residues. The V end lost 5 bases, the J end lost 2 bases, and 12 bases lay between the germline ends. CDR3 protein: CASSRTGTNTEAFF. As DNA, the CDR3 is TGTGCCAGCAGTCGAACAGGGACCAACACTGAAGCTTTCTTT.

This clone was detected a few times. The genes are TRBV2 and TRBJ1-5; D is possibly TRBD1 (6 bases). Germline V CDR1 and CDR2: SNHLY, FYNNEI. This CDR3 spans 15 amino acids. Trimming left V 5 bases short and J 7 bases short, with 18 bases between. The CDR3 here is CASSQFSQGGQPQHF. In DNA, the CDR3 is TGTGCCAGCAGTCAATTCTCCCAAGGGGGACAGCCCCAGCATTTT.

J is TRBJ1-4 and V is TRBV6-5, with D maybe TRBD1 (5 bases). The germline V and J ends were trimmed by 2 bases and 8 bases, with 9 bases remaining between them. Germline V CDR1 and CDR2: MNHEY, SVGAGI. This CDR3 region has 13 residues. CDR3 nucleotide sequence: TGTGCCAGCAGTTACGGGGGTTGGGAAAAACTGTTTTTT. Its translation is CASSYGGWEKLFF.

V usage is TRBV7-9 and J usage is TRBJ1-3; no clear D. The germline V gene has CDR1 SEHNR and CDR2 FQNEAQ (reference sequence). The CDR3 runs to 13 residues. Trimming took off 8 bases at V and 1 base at J, with 9 bases between the two ends. The CDR3 sequence: CASLINSGNTIYF. The CDR3 coding sequence is TGTGCCAGCCTGATTAATTCTGGAAACACCATATATTTT.

The V gene is TRBV4-3, the J gene TRBJ1-2; D remains unclear. Between the trimmed V and J ends, which lost 3 bases and 2 bases, there was a span of 7 bases. CDR3 length: 13 residues. CDR1 and CDR2 (germline): LGHNA, YSLEER. The CDR3 DNA is TGCGCCAGCAGCCAGGAGCCCAACTATGGCTACACCTTC. It is translated as CASSQEPNYGYTF.

The chain uses TRBV6-4 and TRBJ1-6; D may be TRBD1 (5 bases). The germline CDR1 and CDR2 sequences are MRHNA and SNTAGT. This CDR3 comprises 15 residues. The germline V and J ends were trimmed by 2 bases and 7 bases, with 12 bases remaining between them. The CDR3 here is CASSDQGGGNSPLHF. The CDR3 DNA reads TGTGCCAGCAGTGACCAAGGTGGGGGGAATTCACCCCTCCACTTT.

The V and J genes are TRBV10-3 and TRBJ1-4, with D uncertain. The length of the CDR3 is 12 residues. Germline CDR1 reads ENHRY; CDR2 reads SYGVKD. V was cut by 3 bases and J by 6 bases, with 5 bases left in between. CDR3 DNA: TGTGCCATCAGTGAAAGGGATGAAAAACTGTTTTTT. This codes for CAISERDEKLFF.

V is TRBV7-2 and J is TRBJ2-7, with 11 nucleotides matching TRBD2. CDR1 is SGHTA and CDR2 is FQGNSA in the germline V gene. The junction had 5 bases not matched to a gene; V was cut back by 4 bases and J by 0 bases. The CDR3 runs to 16 residues. CDR3 protein: CASSSRLAGLSYEQYF. In nucleotides, the CDR3 is TGTGCCAGCAGCTCTCGACTAGCGGGGCTCTCCTACGAGCAGTACTTC.

The rearrangement uses TRBV6-5 and TRBJ2-5; TRBD1 agrees at 9 bases. The V gene end was trimmed by 0 bases and the J gene end by 5 bases; junction bases not matched to a gene: 7. Looked up from germline, CDR1 is MNHEY and CDR2 is SVGAGI. The CDR3 runs 16 residues. CDR3 coding DNA: TGTGCCAGCAGTTACTCAGGGACAGGGCTTCGGGAGACCCAGTACTTC. It translates to CASSYSGTGLRETQYF.

Only one count was recorded for this clone. The chain has TRBV6-6 and TRBJ1-2, with 9 bases that match TRBD1. CDR3 length: 14 residues. The trim removed 7 bases at V and 4 bases at J, leaving 7 bases unmatched. The V gene's germline CDR1 is MNHNY and CDR2 SVGAGI (reference sequence). The CDR3 loop is CASKGQGDLYGYTF. In DNA, the CDR3 is TGTGCCAGCAAGGGACAGGGCGACCTCTATGGCTACACCTTC.

This sequence joins TRBV28 and TRBJ1-5, with a possible D match to TRBD1 (6 bases). The CDR3 length is 16 residues. Looked up from germline, CDR1 is MDHEN and CDR2 is SYDVKM. V was shortened by 6 bases and J by 3 bases, with 18 bases between the two germline ends. DNA for the CDR3: TGTGCCAGCAGCGGAATCAGGGGTGTGGACAATCAGCCCCAGCATTTT. Translating it yields CASSGIRGVDNQPQHF.

This chain uses TRBV29-1 with TRBJ1-2; 7 positions agree with TRBD1. V was clipped by 7 bases and J by 0 bases; unmatched bases: 8. This CDR3 contains 14 residues. Germline V gives CDR1 SQVTM, CDR2 ANQGSEA. In DNA, the CDR3 is TGCAGCGCCCAGGGGGGGGAAGCTAACTATGGCTACACCTTC. This sequence encodes CSAQGGEANYGYTF.

The chain uses TRBV7-3 and TRBJ2-2, with D possibly TRBD2 on 5 matching bases. The V end was cut by 4 bases, the J end by 8 bases, with 17 bases between. The CDR3 is 15 amino acids. Germline CDR1 and CDR2: SGHTA and FQGTGA. CDR3 in amino acids: CASSSLPGSAGELFF. The CDR3 DNA sequence: TGTGCCAGCAGCTCCCTACCGGGGAGCGCAGGGGAGCTGTTTTTT.

This chain joins TRBV28 and TRBJ2-2, with a possible D match to TRBD1 (5 bases). Looked up from germline, CDR1 is MDHEN and CDR2 is SYDVKM. The CDR3 spans 13 residues. The V end was cut by 4 bases, the J end by 6 bases, with 9 bases between. CDR3 in amino acids: CASSSAQAGELFF. The CDR3 DNA reads TGTGCCAGCAGTTCCGCACAGGCCGGGGAGCTGTTTTTT.

V and J are TRBV7-9 and TRBJ2-7, with 11 nucleotides matching TRBD2. This CDR3 contains 15 residues. The junction had 1 base not matched to a gene; V was cut back by 1 base and J by 2 bases. CDR1 and CDR2 from the germline V gene are SEHNR and FQNEAQ (reference sequence). The CDR3 loop reads CASSLGLAGTYEQYV. CDR3 nucleotides: TGTGCCAGCAGCTTAGGACTAGCGGGGACCTACGAGCAGTACGTC.

This clone rates as medium-sized. The chain uses TRBV15 and TRBJ2-7; a possible D gene is TRBD2 (5 bases). The CDR3 consists of 14 residues. CDR1 and CDR2 from the germline V gene are LNHNV and YYDKDF (reference sequence). The germline V and J ends were trimmed by 0 bases and 7 bases, with 13 bases remaining between them. DNA for the CDR3: TGTGCCACCAGCAGAGACAGGACTTTGAGGGAGCAGTACTTC. It specifies CATSRDRTLREQYF.

The gene calls are TRBV9 and TRBJ2-1; D is unclear. Looked up from germline, CDR1 is SGDLS and CDR2 is YYNGEE. The CDR3 covers 15 residues. V gave up 0 bases and J gave up 1 base, with 8 bases separating them. The CDR3 reads CASSVGSSSYNEQFF. As DNA, the CDR3 is TGTGCCAGCAGCGTAGGTAGCTCATCCTACAATGAGCAGTTCTTC. The full variable domain, completed using reference TRBV9 and TRBJ2-1, is DSGVTQTPKHLITATGQRVTLRCSPRSGDLSVYWYQQSLDQGLQFLIQYYNGEERAKGNILERFSAQQFPDLHSELNLSSLELGDSALYFCASSVGSSSYNEQFFGPGTRLTVL.

The count of this clone is one. The rearrangement uses TRBV9 and TRBJ2-7; no clear D gene. The germline V gene has CDR1 SGDLS and CDR2 YYNGEE. The ends were cut back, 3 bases at V and 7 bases at J, with 14 bases in the middle. This CDR3 region has 13 residues. CDR3 loop: CASSDPKLGEQYF. The CDR3 DNA reads as TGTGCCAGCAGCGACCCGAAGCTGGGGGAGCAGTACTTC.

V usage is TRBV11-3 and J usage is TRBJ2-2; TRBD1 aligns across 8 bases. V gave up 5 bases and J gave up 6 bases; unmatched junction bases: 11. Germline V gene sequence: CDR1 SGHNT, CDR2 YENEEA. This CDR3 is 16 amino acids long. Here the CDR3 reads CASSPPRTGLPGELFF. The CDR3 DNA is TGTGCCAGCAGCCCGCCACGGACAGGGTTGCCCGGGGAGCTGTTTTTT.

The chain links TRBV5-6 to TRBJ1-4; D gene uncertain. The CDR3 runs 14 residues. Trimming removed 2 bases at V and 4 bases at J, with 9 bases between. Germline V lookup: CDR1 SGHDT, CDR2 YYEEEE. The DNA for the CDR3 is TGTGCCAGCAGCTTAGGGCTGATTAATGAAAAACTGTTTTTT. Its protein product is CASSLGLINEKLFF.

J is TRBJ2-3 and V is TRBV7-2; no definite D call. The CDR3 consists of 13 residues. V lost 3 bases and J 1 base, leaving 5 bases between the germline ends. Germline V gene data show CDR1 as SGHTA and CDR2 as FQGNSA. The CDR3 region has the DNA TGTGCCAGCAGCTTCTTGCGCACAGATACGCAGTATTTT. Translating it yields CASSFLRTDTQYF.

The chain recombines TRBV18 with TRBJ2-6; 12 positions match TRBD1. Germline assignment: CDR1 KGHSH and CDR2 LQKENI. The CDR3 extends over 19 amino acids. V was clipped by 1 base and J by 1 base; unmatched bases: 5. CDR3 protein: CASSPRGTGGASGANVLTF. The CDR3 coding sequence is TGTGCCAGCTCACCACGTGGGACAGGGGGCGCGTCTGGGGCCAACGTCCTGACTTTC.

The genes are TRBV18 and TRBJ2-2; D is ambiguous. Trimming removed 10 bases at V and 1 base at J, with 13 bases between. The CDR3 has 14 residues. The germline gives CDR1 KGHSH, CDR2 LQKENI. The CDR3 bases are TGTGCCACCAAACCCGGATTGAACACCGGGGAGCTGTTTTTT. This sequence encodes CATKPGLNTGELFF.

This chain uses TRBV4-1 with TRBJ1-5; D ambiguous. The length of the CDR3 is 19 residues. Germline loops: CDR1 MGHRA, CDR2 YSYEKL. V was shortened by 0 bases and J by 1 base, with 19 bases between the two germline ends. DNA for the CDR3: TGCGCCAGCAGCCAAGATTTATTCGGCCTGTTAAGGAGCAATCAGCCCCAGCATTTT. It is translated as CASSQDLFGLLRSNQPQHF.

This clone was recorded only once. The chain recombines TRBV25-1 with TRBJ1-4; D remains unclear. The germline V and J ends were trimmed by 5 bases and 8 bases, with 9 bases remaining between them. The CDR3 is 12 amino acids. Germline CDR1 is MGHDK and CDR2 is SYGVNS. The CDR3 sequence: CASSLQREKLFF. Written as DNA, the CDR3 is TGTGCCAGCAGTCTACAGCGGGAAAAACTGTTTTTT.

This clone has a handful of counts. This rearrangement joins TRBV10-2 to TRBJ2-4; D gene ambiguous. Germline CDR1 and CDR2: WSHSY and SAAADI. V was pared by 3 bases and J by 13 bases, with 13 bases between. The CDR3 spans 12 residues. CDR3 in amino acids: CASSEVAGPQYF. The DNA for the CDR3 is TGCGCCAGCAGTGAAGTGGCAGGACCCCAGTACTTC.

This sequence joins TRBV10-3 and TRBJ2-5; D possibly uses TRBD1 or TRBD2 (5 bases each). Trimming pared 0 bases from V and 4 bases from J, leaving 9 bases between. CDR1 and CDR2 from the germline V gene are ENHRY and SYGVKD. The CDR3 is 14 amino acids. In nucleotides, the CDR3 is TGTGCCATCAGTGAGTCGCTCGGGGCAGAGACCCAGTACTTC. This sequence encodes CAISESLGAETQYF.

DNA for the CDR3: TGTGCCAGCAGCACAGGGGACAGGTGGAATGGCTACACCTTC. This translates into CASSTGDRWNGYTF. The J gene is TRBJ1-2, the V gene TRBV28; 8 nucleotides align to TRBD1. The ends lost 6 bases at V and 6 bases at J; junction bases unmatched: 9. CDR1 is MDHEN, CDR2 SYDVKM, per germline. The CDR3 runs to 14 residues.

V and J are TRBV15 and TRBJ1-4; 7 nucleotides align to TRBD1. J lost 4 bases, V lost 2 bases, and 13 bases had no gene match. CDR3 length: 18 residues. Germline V CDR1 and CDR2: LNHNV, YYDKDF (reference sequence). This chain's CDR3 is CATSRPRDSRSYNEKLFF. The DNA for the CDR3 is TGTGCCACCAGCAGACCTCGGGACAGCCGTTCCTATAATGAAAAACTGTTTTTT. The full variable domain, its missing parts supplied by reference TRBV15 and TRBJ1-4, is DAMVIQNPRYQVTQFGKPVTLSCSQTLNHNVMYWYQQKSSQAPKLLFHYYDKDFNNEADTPDNFQSRRPNTSFCFLDIRSPGLGDTAMYLCATSRPRDSRSYNEKLFFGSGTQLSVL.